The source of this T cell receptor beta chain is a study of blood T cell repertoires in COVID-19. Researchers sorted participants into cohorts using their self-reported clinical history. No more than 2 weeks before study entry, exposed participants had met a case of COVID-19. Using immunoSEQ multiplex PCR, the repertoire was profiled, and TCRdb retains in-frame clones only, with some absent. The sample has 200,000 or so clones; 83% are singletons. In this sample, this clone turned up once. The CDR3 is 14 amino acids. Germline-derived CDR1 and CDR2 are MGHRA and YSYEKL. V was clipped by 0 bases and J by 7 bases; unmatched bases: 4.

This sequence originates from a woman aged 50 to 65 who had been exposed to COVID-19. The material sequenced was PBMCs or T cells enriched from blood (not recorded which). The chain carries TRBV4-1 and TRBJ1-2; 8 bases fit TRBD1. The CDR3 DNA is TGCGCCAGCAGCCAAGAGGACAGGGCTAGTGGCTACACCTTC. Its translation: CASSQEDRASGYTF.